This T cell receptor (beta chain) was found in a study of cytomegalovirus exposure and HLA in healthy donors. Notes on the study in general: TCR beta V- and J-gene trimming, according to a later analysis, was linked to a missense DCLRE1C variant. Another analysis was done later, and it associated approximately 15,000 TCR beta sequences with HLA alleles at 0.05 false discovery rate.

Only a few counts were recorded for this clone. Antigen specificity is unknown. Germline V gene lookup returns CDR1 KGHSH and CDR2 LQKENI. This CDR3 contains 15 residues. V was clipped by 5 bases and J by 3 bases, with 13 bases between them. The PCR used 60 Vbeta and 13 Jbeta primers. Only in-frame clones appear in the TCRdb table, and some are missing; sequencing was by immunoSEQ multiplex PCR. The data contain 80,000 to 100,000 clones, 55% to 70% of them singletons. The sample comprised PBMCs. The sequence derives from a woman aged 35 to 49 in good health and CMV-seropositive. The chain carries TRBV18 and TRBJ1-4, with D possibly matching TRBD1 (6 bases). DNA for the CDR3: TGTGCCAGCTCAGTCAACAGGGCACCTAATGAAAAACTGTTTTTT. This codes for CASSVNRAPNEKLFF.